What follows are 22 T cell receptor beta chains derived from one specimen sequenced in a study of T cell responses to AZD1222 COVID-19 vaccine. The method was immunoSEQ multiplex PCR; TCRdb's version includes in-frame clones alone and lacks a portion of them. The sample has about 140,000 clones, 93% seen once. Material: peripheral blood, obtained on day 0 of AZD1222 vaccination. The origin of the receptors is an adult in good health.

The chain employs TRBV6-2 or TRBV6-3 and TRBJ2-7, with a weak D call TRBD2 (6 bases). The germline V gene encodes CDR1 MNHEY and CDR2 SVGEGT. This CDR3 contains 15 residues. V shed 2 bases and J shed 6 bases, with 17 bases lying between them. This CDR3 reads CASSYGRAVGGEQYF. Here the CDR3 DNA reads TGTGCCAGCAGTTACGGGCGGGCCGTGGGGGGCGAGCAGTACTTC.

The chain joins TRBV29-1 to TRBJ2-1; 11 bases are shared with TRBD2. Germline V gene lookup returns CDR1 SQVTM and CDR2 ANQGSEA. CDR3 length equals 18 residues. The ends lost 1 base at V and 0 bases at J; junction bases unmatched: 8. DNA of the CDR3: TGCAGCGTTGAAGGGCTAGCGGGAGGACGCAGCTCCTACAATGAGCAGTTCTTC. Translation: CSVEGLAGGRSSYNEQFF.

The chain recombines TRBV5-8 with TRBJ1-5; 9 bases are a match to TRBD1. This CDR3 has 16 amino acids. The J segment lost 0 bases and the V segment lost 6 bases, leaving 7 bases of the junction unmatched. Germline assignment: CDR1 SGHTS and CDR2 YDEGEE. The DNA of the CDR3 is TGTGCCAGCAAACCCCGGGGACAGGGTAGCAATCAGCCCCAGCATTTT. Its translation is CASKPRGQGSNQPQHF.

V and J are TRBV3-1 (or the pseudogene TRBV3-2) and TRBJ2-7, with 12 bases identical to TRBD2. The CDR3 covers 15 residues. CDR1 is LGHDT and CDR2 is YNNKEL in the germline V gene (reference sequence). The V gene end was trimmed by 4 bases and the J gene end by 5 bases; junction bases not matched to a gene: 6. As DNA, the CDR3 is TGTGCCAGCAGCCTGAGACTAGCGGGAGTAGACGAGCAGTACTTC. This codes for CASSLRLAGVDEQYF.

The rearrangement uses TRBV6-5 and TRBJ1-4, with unresolved D. Germline V gene data show CDR1 as MNHEY and CDR2 as SVGAGI. V gave up 4 bases and J gave up 5 bases, with 14 bases separating them. The CDR3 is made up of 15 amino acids. The CDR3 DNA sequence: TGTGCCAGCAGTTCCACTAGACTGGGAAATGAAAAACTGTTTTTT. Protein sequence: CASSSTRLGNEKLFF.

This clone was observed a handful of times. Compared with germline, one end of the junction differs, possibly owing to a read error. The chain recombines TRBV7-3 with TRBJ1-1; the match to TRBD1 covers 8 bases. The CDR3 totals 16 residues. Germline V gene data show CDR1 as SGHTA and CDR2 as FQGTGA. The CDR3 region is CASSWAGTGWNSEAFF. In DNA, the CDR3 is TGTGCCAGCAGCTGGGCCGGGACAGGATGGAACTCTGAAGCTTTCTTT.

This clone was seen more than once but under ten times. The J gene is TRBJ1-6, the V gene TRBV28; 8 bases line up with TRBD1. The germline gives CDR1 MDHEN, CDR2 SYDVKM. The CDR3 spans 15 residues. Trimming at V came to 7 bases and at J to 9 bases, leaving 11 bases not matched to a gene. CDR3 nucleotides: TGTGCCAGCAACTCACCGGGACAGGCTACTTCACCCCTCCACTTT. Protein sequence: CASNSPGQATSPLHF. The entire variable domain, with the rest obtained from reference TRBV28 and TRBJ1-6, is as follows: DVKVTQSSRYLVKRTGEKVFLECVQDMDHENMFWYRQDPGLGLRLIYFSYDVKMKEKGDIPEGYSVSREKKERFSLILESASTNQTSMYLCASNSPGQATSPLHFGNGTRLTVT.

The chain has TRBV28 and TRBJ1-4; D perhaps matches TRBD1 (6 bases). Per germline, CDR1 MDHEN and CDR2 SYDVKM. This CDR3 spans 14 amino acids. V lost 6 bases and J 4 bases, leaving 12 bases between the germline ends. CDR3 bases: TGTGCCAGCAGCAACAGGGATATTAATGAAAAACTGTTTTTT. Amino acids: CASSNRDINEKLFF.

V gene TRBV28 combines with J gene TRBJ1-1; no reliable D call. V was shortened by 3 bases and J by 0 bases, with 11 bases between the two germline ends. Per germline, CDR1 MDHEN and CDR2 SYDVKM. This CDR3 has 15 amino acids. The CDR3 spells CASSFVLVMNTEAFF. The CDR3 bases are TGTGCCAGCAGTTTCGTCCTTGTTATGAACACTGAAGCTTTCTTT.

V and J are TRBV12-3 or TRBV12-4 and TRBJ1-2; D call uncertain. The V end lost 5 bases, the J end lost 1 base, and 5 bases lay between the germline ends. CDR3 length equals 12 residues. The CDR3 region is CASSLRNYGYTF. In DNA, the CDR3 is TGTGCCAGCAGTCTACGTAACTATGGCTACACCTTC.

V is TRBV27 and J is TRBJ1-6, with D tentatively TRBD1 (5 bases). Trimming stripped 4 bases from V and 2 bases from J, with 15 bases between. Germline-derived CDR1 and CDR2 are MNHEY and SMNVEV (reference sequence). The CDR3 loop spans 17 amino acids. The CDR3, as DNA: TGTGCCAGCAGTTCGTCCCGGGACGGTCCCTATAATTCACCCCTCCACTTT. It yields the protein CASSSSRDGPYNSPLHF.

The DNA for the CDR3 is TGCAGCGTTGAAGGGGGGATCACTGAAGCTTTCTTT. Its translation is CSVEGGITEAFF. The genes are TRBV29-1 and TRBJ1-1; tentatively, D is TRBD1 (5 bases). The CDR3 sequence is 12 residues long. Germline CDR1 is SQVTM and CDR2 is ANQGSEA. V lost 1 base to trimming and J lost 4 bases, with 7 bases between them.

J is TRBJ1-1 and V is TRBV19, with D unresolved. V lost 7 bases, J lost 0 bases, and 6 bases lay in between. CDR1 and CDR2 (germline): LNHDA, SQIVND (reference sequence). CDR3 size: 12 residues. The CDR3 region has the DNA TGTGCCAGTACCAGACTGAACACTGAAGCTTTCTTT. It specifies CASTRLNTEAFF.

This chain connects TRBV18 to TRBJ2-1, with 14 bases aligning to TRBD2. This CDR3 is 18 amino acids long. Germline assignment: CDR1 KGHSH and CDR2 LQKENI. V lost 4 bases, J lost 2 bases, and 7 bases stayed unmatched. Here the CDR3 DNA reads TGTGCCAGCTCACGAATGACTAGCGGGAGGGCGGCCTACAATGAGCAGTTCTTC. Translated: CASSRMTSGRAAYNEQFF. The whole variable domain, filled in from reference TRBV18 and TRBJ2-1, reads NAGVMQNPRHLVRRRGQEARLRCSPMKGHSHVYWYRQLPEEGLKFMVYLQKENIIDESGMPKERFSAEFPKEGPSILRIQQVVRGDSAAYFCASSRMTSGRAAYNEQFFGPGTRLTVL.

This chain connects TRBV11-2 to TRBJ1-6, with TRBD1 matching over 10 bases. V was pared by 5 bases and J by 10 bases, with 5 bases of the junction left unmatched. Germline lookup yields CDR1 SGHAT and CDR2 FQNNGV. The CDR3 spans 14 residues. The CDR3 DNA follows: TGTGCCAGCAGCCACGGGACAGGGGCCTCACCCCTCCACTTT. Amino acid sequence: CASSHGTGASPLHF.

This rearrangement joins TRBV7-2 to TRBJ1-2; TRBD1 aligns across 7 bases. Germline lookup yields CDR1 SGHTA and CDR2 FQGNSA. With V trimmed by 5 bases and J by 8 bases, 11 bases remained unmatched. The CDR3 is made up of 14 amino acids. CDR3 region: CASSTAQGLEGYTF. Written as DNA, the CDR3 is TGTGCCAGCAGCACCGCACAGGGGCTGGAAGGCTACACCTTC. The complete variable domain, with remaining parts taken from reference TRBV7-2 and TRBJ1-2, reads GAGVSQSPSNKVTEKGKDVELRCDPISGHTALYWYRQSLGQGLEFLIYFQGNSAPDKSGLPSDRFSAERTGGSVSTLTIQRTQQEDSAVYLCASSTAQGLEGYTFGSGTRLTVV.

In its sample, this clone was seen once. This chain links TRBV27 with TRBJ2-5; D unclear. From germline, CDR1 is MNHEY and CDR2 SMNVEV (reference sequence). Trimming stripped 10 bases from V and 0 bases from J, with 12 bases between. There are 13 residues in the CDR3. The CDR3 nucleotides read TGTGCCACTCGTTACTTCAACCAAGAGACCCAGTACTTC. This encodes CATRYFNQETQYF.

The rearrangement links TRBV3-1 (or the pseudogene TRBV3-2) to TRBJ2-3; TRBD2 matches at 12 bases. Trimming removed 5 bases from V and 1 base from J; junction bases left unmatched: 4. The germline gives CDR1 LGHDT, CDR2 YNNKEL (reference sequence). This CDR3 is built from 16 residues. The CDR3 DNA sequence: TGTGCCAGCAGCAGAAGACTAGCGGGGGGCACAGATACGCAGTATTTT. Protein sequence: CASSRRLAGGTDTQYF.

The chain employs TRBV6-5 and TRBJ2-7; a weak D match, TRBD2 (6 bases). The germline V gene has CDR1 MNHEY and CDR2 SVGAGI. Trimming took 6 bases from V and 6 from J, leaving 18 bases between them. This CDR3 contains 14 residues. DNA for the CDR3: TGTGCCAGCAGCCCCGCCGGGAGTGCGGGCGAGCAGTACTTC. This translates into CASSPAGSAGEQYF.

The chain combines TRBV19 with TRBJ2-1; 9 bases are a match to TRBD1. The CDR3 runs 16 residues. Trimming removed 0 bases from V and 3 bases from J; junction bases left unmatched: 3. Germline values: CDR1 LNHDA, CDR2 SQIVND (reference sequence). CDR3 loop: CASSIEGTGIYNEQFF. DNA of the CDR3: TGTGCCAGTAGTATAGAAGGGACAGGGATCTACAATGAGCAGTTCTTC.

The rearrangement uses TRBV19 and TRBJ2-3; 12 bases line up with TRBD2. The V gene's germline CDR1 is LNHDA and CDR2 SQIVND (reference sequence). V was clipped by 6 bases and J by 4 bases; unmatched bases: 2. There are 14 residues in the CDR3. The CDR3 nucleotides are TGTGCCAGTAGCCTAGCGGGAGGGGCAGATACGCAGTATTTT. It translates to CASSLAGGADTQYF.

The J gene is TRBJ2-2, the V gene TRBV5-6, with unresolved D. The length of the CDR3 is 12 residues. Germline V gene lookup returns CDR1 SGHDT and CDR2 YYEEEE. The V end was cut by 4 bases, the J end by 6 bases, with 7 bases between. The CDR3 region is CASSRLAGELFF. The DNA for the CDR3 is TGTGCCAGCAGCAGACTGGCCGGGGAGCTGTTTTTT.